Below, 25 T cell receptor beta chains from the same sample are listed, as sequenced in a study of T cell clonotyping in hematopoietic cell transplantation. Assay used: immunoSEQ multiplex PCR; TCRdb lists only in-frame clones, some missing. The sample yields some 40,000 clones, 95% seen once. Input material: peripheral blood mononuclear cells. Receptors were obtained from a man under 40 in good health. Some clones in this sample may be carry-over from other donors' samples.

The chain uses TRBV6-6 and TRBJ2-3; 7 nucleotides agree with TRBD2. V lost 1 base, J lost 2 bases, and 6 bases stayed unmatched. CDR1 is MNHNY and CDR2 is SVGAGI in the germline V gene (reference sequence). The CDR3 length is 16 residues. The CDR3 DNA follows: TGTGCCAGCAGTTACTGGGCTAGCGGAGACACAGATACGCAGTATTTT. Protein product: CASSYWASGDTDTQYF.

The chain links TRBV4-1 to TRBJ1-2, with D perhaps matching TRBD1 (5 bases). The V and J ends lost 2 bases and 1 base respectively, with 14 bases between them. The CDR3 is made up of 16 amino acids. Germline V gene data show CDR1 as MGHRA and CDR2 as YSYEKL. The CDR3 DNA sequence: TGCGCCAGCAGCCAACCCACAGGTTACCTTAACTATGGCTACACCTTC. This encodes CASSQPTGYLNYGYTF.

This clone has a single count. This rearrangement joins TRBV7-2 to TRBJ2-7; D gene unclear. The germline gives CDR1 SGHTA, CDR2 FQGNSA. The CDR3 has 14 amino acids. Trimming took 1 base from V and 4 from J, leaving 11 bases between them. The CDR3: CASSLGFLTYEQYF. CDR3 bases: TGTGCCAGCAGCTTAGGATTCTTGACGTACGAGCAGTACTTC.

The DNA of the CDR3 is TGTGCCAGCAGCGCTGTTAGCAAAGGTTACAAGTCGGGCCAACTCCTGACTTTC. Encoded protein: CASSAVSKGYKSGQLLTF. The V gene is TRBV4-2, the J gene TRBJ2-6; unclear D gene. The germline CDR1 and CDR2 sequences are LGHNA and YNFKEQ. V lost 5 bases to trimming and J lost 14 bases, with 31 bases between them. CDR3 size: 18 residues.

This clone appeared once. The gene calls are TRBV30 and TRBJ2-7; TRBD2 aligns across 12 bases. CDR3 length: 16 residues. Trimming at V came to 1 base and at J to 2 bases, leaving 6 bases not matched to a gene. CDR1 and CDR2 from the germline V gene are GTSNPN and SVGIG (reference sequence). CDR3 protein: CAWSDIGLAGTYEQYF. As DNA, the CDR3 is TGTGCCTGGAGTGATATAGGACTAGCGGGGACCTACGAGCAGTACTTC.

The gene calls are TRBV6-1 and TRBJ1-1; D not certain. Between the trimmed V and J ends, which lost 1 base and 5 bases, there was a span of 11 bases. This CDR3 region has 14 residues. Per germline, CDR1 MNHNS and CDR2 SASEGT. The CDR3 sequence: CASSEDTIRTEAFF. The CDR3, as DNA: TGTGCCAGCAGTGAAGACACCATCAGGACTGAAGCTTTCTTT.

This clone was observed once. Here the CDR3 DNA reads TGTGCCAGCAGCTTTGGGACAGCCTCTTCTGGCTACACCTTC. Translating it yields CASSFGTASSGYTF. This chain joins TRBV7-9 and TRBJ1-2; 7 bases fit TRBD1. This CDR3 has 14 residues. From germline, CDR1 is SEHNR and CDR2 FQNEAQ (reference sequence). The ends lost 3 bases at V and 7 bases at J; junction bases unmatched: 8. Based on the CDR3 plus reference TRBV7-9 and TRBJ1-2, the full variable domain is DTGVSQNPRHKITKRGQNVTFRCDPISEHNRLYWYRQTLGQGPEFLTYFQNEAQLEKSRLLSDRFSAERPKGSFSTLEIQRTEQGDSAMYLCASSFGTASSGYTFGSGTRLTVV.

This rearrangement joins TRBV14 to TRBJ2-5, with D tentatively TRBD1 (5 bases). Trimming shortened V by 4 bases and J by 4 bases, and 16 bases separated the two germline ends. The CDR3 totals 15 residues. The germline gives CDR1 SGHDN, CDR2 FVKESK. CDR3 region: CASSPGIQFAETQYF. In nucleotides, the CDR3 is TGTGCCAGCAGCCCAGGGATACAGTTTGCAGAGACCCAGTACTTC. Looking up the rest from reference TRBV14 and TRBJ2-5 gives the full variable domain: EAGVTQFPSHSVIEKGQTVTLRCDPISGHDNLYWYRRVMGKEIKFLLHFVKESKQDESGMPNNRFLAERTGGTYSTLKVQPAELEDSGVYFCASSPGIQFAETQYFGPGTRLLVL.

The J gene is TRBJ1-1, the V gene TRBV5-4; 8 bases line up with TRBD1. In germline, CDR1 is SGHNT, CDR2 YYREEE (reference sequence). J was trimmed by 0 bases and V by 0 bases; bases with no gene match: 1. CDR3 length: 15 amino acids. The CDR3: CASSLDRGVNTEAFF. In DNA, the CDR3 is TGTGCCAGCAGCTTGGACAGGGGGGTGAACACTGAAGCTTTCTTT.

This clone has just one count. The gene calls are TRBV7-6 and TRBJ2-1; TRBD2 matches 9 bases. The CDR3 has 15 amino acids. With V trimmed by 1 base and J by 10 bases, 8 bases remained unmatched. Germline V gives CDR1 SGHVS, CDR2 FNYEAQ. As DNA, the CDR3 is TGTGCCAGCAGCTTAGTGGCTAGCGGGGCGGGAGAGCAGTTCTTC. It is translated as CASSLVASGAGEQFF.

The chain is built from TRBV7-2 and TRBJ2-5, with D possibly being TRBD2 (6 bases). Germline loops: CDR1 SGHTA, CDR2 FQGNSA. V shed 5 bases and J shed 3 bases, with 10 bases lying between them. This CDR3 is built from 13 residues. The DNA of the CDR3 is TGTGCCAGCAGCGTCGGCGGGAAAGAGACCCAGTACTTC. Its protein product is CASSVGGKETQYF.

This chain links TRBV19 with TRBJ1-4; a weak D match, TRBD1 (5 bases). The CDR3 totals 13 residues. V lost 9 bases and J 6 bases, leaving 14 bases between the germline ends. In germline, CDR1 is LNHDA, CDR2 SQIVND (reference sequence). CDR3 in amino acids: CASSRDRDEKLFF. The DNA for the CDR3 is TGTGCCAGCTCCCGGGACCGCGATGAAAAACTGTTTTTT.

The table lists this clone with a count of one. V usage is TRBV2 and J usage is TRBJ2-5, with TRBD2 identical over 10 bases. Trimming cost V 0 bases and J 2 bases; bases outside gene matches: 6. The CDR3 runs 17 residues. Germline CDR1 SNHLY, CDR2 FYNNEI. The CDR3 is CASSEARLAGEQETQYF. CDR3 bases: TGTGCCAGCAGTGAAGCGCGGCTAGCGGGGGAGCAAGAGACCCAGTACTTC.

This rearrangement joins TRBV5-4 to TRBJ1-1; TRBD1 is a possible D gene (5 bases). Trimming stripped 0 bases from V and 11 bases from J, with 20 bases between. The CDR3 extends over 15 amino acids. The germline gives CDR1 SGHNT, CDR2 YYREEE (reference sequence). The CDR3: CASSLDFEGPTRAFF. The CDR3 bases are TGTGCCAGCAGCTTGGATTTTGAGGGACCAACTCGGGCTTTCTTT.

The chain is built from TRBV11-3 and TRBJ2-5; either TRBD1 or TRBD2 may fit D (5 bases each). Deletions cut 4 bases from V and 1 base from J, with 10 bases between. The CDR3 runs 14 residues. Germline V lookup: CDR1 SGHNT, CDR2 YENEEA. CDR3 nucleotide sequence: TGTGCCAGCAGCTATAGTGGGGGCCAAGAGACCCAGTACTTC. Protein: CASSYSGGQETQYF.

This clone has a handful of counts. The chain links TRBV5-6 to TRBJ2-7; 8 bases are a match to TRBD2. Trimming cost V 5 bases and J 3 bases; bases outside gene matches: 4. Germline CDR1 SGHDT, CDR2 YYEEEE. The CDR3 is made up of 13 amino acids. The DNA for the CDR3 is TGTGCCAGCAGTGCCGGGACTAGCTACGAGCAGTACTTC. Translated, it gives CASSAGTSYEQYF.

The J gene is TRBJ2-1, the V gene TRBV29-1, with 8 positions matching TRBD2. The CDR3 runs to 11 residues. CDR1 and CDR2 (germline): SQVTM, ANQGSEA. Trimming removed 7 bases from V and 6 bases from J; junction bases left unmatched: 2. CDR3 residues: CSAAGGNEQFF. CDR3 nucleotide sequence: TGCAGCGCGGCGGGGGGCAATGAGCAGTTCTTC.

The chain has TRBV27 and TRBJ2-2; D is perhaps TRBD1 (5 bases). This CDR3 is 15 amino acids long. Looked up from germline, CDR1 is MNHEY and CDR2 is SMNVEV (reference sequence). V was clipped by 2 bases and J by 3 bases, with 10 bases between them. The CDR3 sequence is CASSLGRGYTGELFF. The CDR3 coding sequence is TGTGCCAGCAGTTTAGGAAGGGGCTACACCGGGGAGCTGTTTTTT.

The chain couples TRBV6-4 to TRBJ2-3; D is uncertain. The CDR3 totals 15 residues. The germline gives CDR1 MRHNA, CDR2 SNTAGT. V shed 4 bases and J shed 0 bases, with 11 bases lying between them. CDR3 residues: CASSVIASSTDTQYF. The DNA of the CDR3 is TGTGCCAGCAGTGTAATTGCGTCTAGCACAGATACGCAGTATTTT.

The rearrangement uses TRBV15 and TRBJ1-1; D perhaps matches TRBD1 (5 bases). V lost 3 bases and J 1 base, leaving 9 bases between the germline ends. This CDR3 spans 14 amino acids. The germline CDR1 and CDR2 sequences are LNHNV and YYDKDF (reference sequence). The CDR3 reads CATSSDRGNTEAFF. The CDR3 bases are TGTGCCACCAGCAGTGACAGAGGGAACACTGAAGCTTTCTTT.

The V gene is TRBV28, the J gene TRBJ1-1, with 7 bases lining up with TRBD1. The CDR3 consists of 14 residues. The trim removed 5 bases at V and 3 bases at J, leaving 6 bases unmatched. CDR1 MDHEN and CDR2 SYDVKM come from the germline V gene. The CDR3 DNA reads TGTGCCAGCAGTACGGGACAGTTCTACACTGAAGCTTTCTTT. Translation gives CASSTGQFYTEAFF. Looking up the rest from reference TRBV28 and TRBJ1-1 gives the full variable domain: DVKVTQSSRYLVKRTGEKVFLECVQDMDHENMFWYRQDPGLGLRLIYFSYDVKMKEKGDIPEGYSVSREKKERFSLILESASTNQTSMYLCASSTGQFYTEAFFGQGTRLTVV.

The rearrangement links TRBV7-2 to TRBJ1-5; no clear D gene. The V gene's germline CDR1 is SGHTA and CDR2 FQGNSA. The V gene lost 0 bases and the J gene lost 15 bases, with 15 bases spanning the gap. The CDR3 runs to 13 residues. The CDR3 loop is CASSLAVPHPWHF. CDR3 sequence (DNA): TGTGCCAGCAGCTTAGCGGTTCCCCATCCGTGGCATTTT.

The chain employs TRBV7-9 and TRBJ2-7, with D possibly matching TRBD2 (5 bases). The germline V and J ends were trimmed by 6 bases and 1 base, with 13 bases remaining between them. CDR3 size: 14 residues. Germline V CDR1 and CDR2: SEHNR, FQNEAQ (reference sequence). The CDR3 DNA reads as TGTGCCAGCAGTCAAACTGAGGGATCCTACGAGCAGTACTTC. This encodes CASSQTEGSYEQYF.

This chain connects TRBV13 to TRBJ2-1; 8 bases agree with TRBD2. V was clipped by 5 bases and J by 12 bases; unmatched bases: 15. From germline, CDR1 is PRHDT and CDR2 FYEKMQ (reference sequence). This CDR3 is built from 15 residues. The CDR3 reads CASSDLAGMLGRQFF. CDR3 nucleotides: TGTGCCAGCAGCGACCTAGCGGGTATGCTCGGTCGGCAGTTCTTC.

The chain links TRBV4-1 to TRBJ2-3; 8 bases match TRBD1. The CDR3 length is 15 residues. Germline V gives CDR1 MGHRA, CDR2 YSYEKL. The ends lost 3 bases at V and 4 bases at J; junction bases unmatched: 6. The CDR3 sequence is CASSQLDRDADTQYF. Here the CDR3 DNA reads TGCGCCAGCAGCCAGCTGGACAGGGATGCAGATACGCAGTATTTT.